This T cell receptor beta chain was recorded in a study of T-cell memory formation after mild COVID-19. General study points: Day 15 to 85 contracting clones showed balanced CD4/CD8; day 15 to 37 expanders favored CD4+. Whether day 37 second-wave clones are SARS-CoV-2-specific was not confirmed. Certain responding clones were present in pre-infection memory, suggesting participation of cross-reactive memory.

This clonotype came up a few times. The target antigen is unknown. In TCRdb, the 5' RACE reads were re-called with MiXCR into one record per CDR3 protein. This table has a few hundred thousand distinct CDR3 sequences, approximately 29% appearing once. CDR1 is SGDLS, CDR2 YYNGEE, per germline. Unmatched junction bases numbered 9, after V lost 4 bases and J lost 0 bases. This CDR3 has 16 residues. Sequenced sample: PBMCs or a T cell subset sorted from them (not recorded which). The clonotype was recovered from an adult woman who had mild COVID-19 (a few samples of this study predate the infection). Cell type and time point are not known. The chain carries TRBV9 and TRBJ1-1, with 7 bases fitting TRBD1. The CDR3 region is CASSLGTVTLNTEAFF. CDR3 nucleotides: TGTGCCAGCAGCCTAGGGACAGTGACGTTGAACACTGAAGCTTTCTTT. The full variable domain, in which reference TRBV9 and TRBJ1-1 provide the parts outside the CDR3, is DSGVTQTPKHLITATGQRVTLRCSPRSGDLSVYWYQQSLDQGLQFLIQYYNGEERAKGNILERFSAQQFPDLHSELNLSSLELGDSALYFCASSLGTVTLNTEAFFGQGTRLTVV.